The sequence of this T cell receptor beta chain was determined in a study of shared clonotypes between healthy human individuals. The CDR3 spans 16 residues. Germline-derived CDR1 and CDR2 are MNHNS and SASEGT. The V and J ends lost 3 bases and 7 bases respectively, with 22 bases between them. This clone has a single count. Its antigen is not known. TCRdb keeps only in-frame clones here, not all; method: immunoSEQ multiplex PCR. The sample consists of hundreds of thousands of clones, around 73% of them appearing once. General study points: Naive CD4 clonotypes overlapped across a handful of donors at roughly 5%.

The clonotype was recovered from a woman between 25 and 40 years old in good health. Sequencing was done on a sample of memory CD4+ T cells sorted from blood. Subset indicated: CD45RA-negative fraction. The chain uses TRBV6-1 and TRBJ2-7; D uncertain. The CDR3 region has the DNA TGTGCCAGCAGTGATGGGCCCAGCCATCAGACCGGGGAGCAGTACTTC. Translating it yields CASSDGPSHQTGEQYF.